Each of the 6 T cell receptor beta chains below was sequenced from the same sample in a study of Graves' ophthalmopathy and Graves' hyperthyroidism. Amplification from RNA transcripts yielded the TCR beta CDR3 regions. RT-PCR in the first round used HTBI primers; a second-round multiplex PCR followed. Via MiXCR, TCRdb re-called the multiplex PCR reads, giving one row per CDR3 protein. The table has 600,000 to 650,000 distinct CDR3 sequences, about 20% seen once. Sequencing input: peripheral blood. The receptors here all came from a woman in her late teens or twenties with stable Graves' hyperthyroidism. Some clones in this sample may be carry-over from other donors' samples.

The chain is built from TRBV19 and TRBJ1-3, with D possibly being TRBD1 (5 bases). V lost 8 bases and J lost 0, with 11 bases in between. The CDR3 length is 14 residues. CDR1 and CDR2 from the germline V gene are LNHDA and SQIVND (reference sequence). CDR3 residues: CASATGLSGNTIYF. CDR3 sequence (DNA): TGTGCCAGTGCTACAGGACTCTCTGGAAACACCATATATTTT. Supplemented by reference TRBV19 and TRBJ1-3, the full variable domain reads DGGITQSPKYLFRKEGQNVTLSCEQNLNHDAMYWYRQDPGQGLRLIYYSQIVNDFQKGDIAEGYSVSREKKESFPLTVTSAQKNPTAFYLCASATGLSGNTIYFGEGSWLTVV.

This clonotype was observed at least ten times. The chain is built from TRBV12-3 or TRBV12-4 and TRBJ1-2; D unresolved. CDR3 length: 15 residues. Trimming shortened V by 6 bases and J by 0 bases, and 14 bases separated the two germline ends. The CDR3 here is CASRQESLANYGYTF. CDR3 coding DNA: TGTGCCAGCAGGCAGGAGAGTTTGGCTAACTATGGCTACACCTTC.

The chain links TRBV15 to TRBJ2-7; TRBD1 agrees at 7 bases. This CDR3 has 14 amino acids. V lost 3 bases and J lost 4; bases outside the gene matches: 6. Germline loops: CDR1 LNHNV, CDR2 YYDKDF (reference sequence). The DNA for the CDR3 is TGTGCCACCAGCAGGGGAGACAGGGTTTACGAGCAGTACTTC. Translation: CATSRGDRVYEQYF.

This clonotype was found once. The V call is TRBV24-1, the J call TRBJ2-5; 8 nucleotides line up with TRBD2. V shed 9 bases and J 0 bases; nucleotides not matched to a gene: 11. Germline V gene data show CDR1 as KGHDR and CDR2 as SFDVKD. This CDR3 region has 16 residues. CDR3 in DNA: TGTGCCACCCTTCCGAAGCGGGAGAAAAACCAAGAGACCCAGTACTTC. Its protein is CATLPKREKNQETQYF.

With respect to this clonotype: Sequence at one end of the junction differs from germline and may be a read error. V usage is TRBV4-1 and J usage is TRBJ1-2; no reliable D call. The CDR3 is made up of 15 amino acids. In germline, CDR1 is MGHRA, CDR2 YSYEKL. CDR3 protein: CASSEIPETNYGYTF. The CDR3 coding sequence is TGCGCCAGCAGCGAAATACCAGAAACTAATTATGGCTACACCTTC.

In its sample, this clonotype was seen many times. The chain's CDR3 is CASSLGVRDTSYEQYF. The DNA of the CDR3 is TGTGCCAGCAGCTTAGGGGTACGGGACACTTCTTACGAGCAGTACTTC. The V gene is TRBV7-6, the J gene TRBJ2-7, with D tentatively TRBD1 (6 bases). Trimming cost V 1 base and J 4 bases, with 17 bases left between them. From germline, CDR1 is SGHVS and CDR2 FNYEAQ. This CDR3 spans 16 amino acids.